Below are 13 T cell receptor beta chains sequenced from a single sample in a study of T cell repertoires in cytomegalovirus infection. TCRdb reprocessed the reads with MiXCR, giving one entry per CDR3 protein. The sample carries 400,000 to 600,000 distinct CDR3 sequences, approximately 46% recorded once. These TCRs are of unknown antigen specificity. Sequencing used cultured PBMCs, obtained from culture after CMV antigen stimulation. The source is a human donor in good health (CMV status not recorded). Some clones in this sample may be carry-over from other donors' samples.

The J gene is TRBJ2-1, the V gene TRBV11-2; 10 bases match TRBD2. The CDR3 has 17 amino acids. Germline CDR1 SGHAT, CDR2 FQNNGV. The V gene end was trimmed by 5 bases and the J gene end by 7 bases; junction bases not matched to a gene: 14. The CDR3 region is CASSPQSAGGRRNEQFF. In nucleotides, the CDR3 is TGTGCCAGCAGCCCCCAGTCAGCGGGAGGGCGTCGGAATGAGCAGTTCTTC. The variable domain in full, with the rest retrieved from reference TRBV11-2 and TRBJ2-1, is EAGVAQSPRYKIIEKRQSVAFWCNPISGHATLYWYQQILGQGPKLLIQFQNNGVVDDSQLPKDRFSAERLKGVDSTLKIQPAKLEDSAVYLCASSPQSAGGRRNEQFFGPGTRLTVL.

This clonotype was observed a few times. This chain links TRBV15 with TRBJ2-7, with TRBD1 as a possible D gene (6 bases). CDR3 size: 13 residues. V lost 5 bases and J lost 2, with 10 bases in between. The V gene's germline CDR1 is LNHNV and CDR2 YYDKDF (reference sequence). The CDR3 region is CATSRDKTYEQYF. DNA of the CDR3: TGTGCCACCAGCCGGGACAAAACCTACGAGCAGTACTTC.

This clonotype was recorded once. The V gene is TRBV28, the J gene TRBJ2-3, with 8 nucleotides matching TRBD1. After removal of 6 bases from V and 3 bases from J, the junction contained 5 bases not matched to a gene. The germline gives CDR1 MDHEN, CDR2 SYDVKM. The CDR3 has 14 amino acids. CDR3 loop: CASRSGGWTDTQYF. Written as DNA, the CDR3 is TGTGCCAGCAGATCAGGGGGCTGGACAGATACGCAGTATTTT.

There are a few counts of this clonotype. The chain has TRBV7-2 and TRBJ2-7; tentatively, D is TRBD2 (6 bases). CDR3 length equals 16 residues. Germline lookup yields CDR1 SGHTA and CDR2 FQGNSA. Trimming took off 5 bases at V and 2 bases at J, with 19 bases between the two ends. CDR3 sequence (DNA): TGTGCCAGCAGCCCCACCGGGCAGCGGGCTGCCTACGAGCAGTACTTC. It yields the protein CASSPTGQRAAYEQYF.

The chain joins TRBV12-3 or TRBV12-4 to TRBJ2-4; weak D call: TRBD2 (5 bases). Between the trimmed V and J ends, which lost 6 bases and 7 bases, there was a span of 16 bases. The CDR3 totals 14 residues. The CDR3 region has the DNA TGTGCCAGCAGCCCCGACGGGATTAGGAACATTCAGTACTTC. This sequence encodes CASSPDGIRNIQYF.

V is TRBV11-2 and J is TRBJ1-1, with D possibly being TRBD1 (6 bases). The CDR3 runs to 16 residues. Germline V gene lookup returns CDR1 SGHAT and CDR2 FQNNGV. The V and J ends lost 1 base and 5 bases respectively, with 17 bases between them. CDR3 amino acids: CASSLGRGSEETEAFF. The CDR3 DNA follows: TGTGCCAGCAGCTTAGGCAGGGGCTCCGAGGAAACTGAAGCTTTCTTT.

This clonotype was detected only once. This chain uses TRBV11-3 with TRBJ2-7, with a tentative D call TRBD1 (6 bases). V was trimmed by 8 bases and J by 2 bases, leaving 13 bases between them. The CDR3 is 13 residues long. Germline V gene lookup returns CDR1 SGHNT and CDR2 YENEEA. The CDR3 reads CASAMGAPYEQYF. The CDR3 DNA is TGTGCCAGCGCCATGGGGGCCCCCTACGAGCAGTACTTC.

V is TRBV24-1 and J is TRBJ2-5, with D possibly matching TRBD1 (6 bases). CDR3 size: 14 residues. CDR1 is KGHDR, CDR2 SFDVKD, per germline. Trimming cost V 2 bases and J 4 bases, with 10 bases left between them. CDR3 in amino acids: CATSDSGQPETQYF. For the CDR3, the DNA is TGTGCCACCAGTGATTCCGGACAGCCAGAGACCCAGTACTTC.

The rearrangement links TRBV6-8 to TRBJ2-1, with D tentatively TRBD1 (5 bases). The V end lost 6 bases, the J end lost 2 bases, and 11 bases lay between the germline ends. Germline lookup yields CDR1 MNHGY and CDR2 SAAAGT. The CDR3 is 14 amino acids. CDR3 in DNA: TGTGCCAGCAGCACCCAGGGAACCTACAATGAGCAGTTCTTC. Translating gives CASSTQGTYNEQFF.

This clonotype was found once. V usage is TRBV4-1 and J usage is TRBJ1-2, with unresolved D. This CDR3 comprises 14 residues. Germline CDR1 is MGHRA and CDR2 is YSYEKL. V lost 4 bases, J lost 2 bases, and 11 bases lay in between. As DNA, the CDR3 is TGCGCCAGCAGCCTCCGTGGGGAGAACTATGGCTACACCTTC. This gives the protein CASSLRGENYGYTF.

The chain recombines TRBV2 with TRBJ2-3; 9 bases fit TRBD1. With V trimmed by 2 bases and J by 7 bases, 10 bases remained unmatched. The CDR3 runs to 16 residues. CDR1 is SNHLY and CDR2 is FYNNEI in the germline V gene. The CDR3 protein is CASSEPGTGRANTQYF. In DNA form, the CDR3 reads TGTGCCAGCAGTGAACCCGGGACAGGGAGGGCCAATACGCAGTATTTT.

The genes are TRBV12-3 or TRBV12-4 and TRBJ1-1; D is ambiguous. The CDR3 consists of 13 residues. V was trimmed by 2 bases and J by 7 bases, leaving 11 bases between them. DNA of the CDR3: TGTGCCAGCAGTTTATACGAGGGAAGTGAAGCTTTCTTT. Amino acids: CASSLYEGSEAFF.

This chain joins TRBV6-2 or TRBV6-3 and TRBJ1-1; D perhaps matches TRBD1 (5 bases). Germline V lookup: CDR1 MNHEY, CDR2 SVGEGT. This CDR3 has 12 residues. Trimming took off 8 bases at V and 1 base at J, with 8 bases between the two ends. The CDR3 DNA sequence: TGTGCCAGCGGGACGACGAACACTGAAGCTTTCTTT. Protein product: CASGTTNTEAFF.